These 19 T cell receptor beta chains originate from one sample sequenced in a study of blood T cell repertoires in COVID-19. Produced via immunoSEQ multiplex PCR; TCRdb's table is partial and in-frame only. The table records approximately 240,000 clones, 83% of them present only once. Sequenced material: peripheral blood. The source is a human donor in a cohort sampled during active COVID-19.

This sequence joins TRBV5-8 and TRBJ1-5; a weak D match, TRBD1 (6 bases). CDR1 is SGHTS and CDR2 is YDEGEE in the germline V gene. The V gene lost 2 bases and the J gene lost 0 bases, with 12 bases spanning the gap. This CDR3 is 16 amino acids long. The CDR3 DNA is TGTGCCAGCAGCTTATCGACAGGCTATAGCAATCAGCCCCAGCATTTT. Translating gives CASSLSTGYSNQPQHF.

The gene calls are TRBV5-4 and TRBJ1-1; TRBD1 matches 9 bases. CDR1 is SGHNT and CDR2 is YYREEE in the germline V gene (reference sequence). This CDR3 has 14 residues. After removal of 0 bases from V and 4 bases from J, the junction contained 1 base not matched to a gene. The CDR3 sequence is CASSLEQGATEAFF. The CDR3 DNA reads TGTGCCAGCAGCTTGGAACAGGGGGCCACTGAAGCTTTCTTT.

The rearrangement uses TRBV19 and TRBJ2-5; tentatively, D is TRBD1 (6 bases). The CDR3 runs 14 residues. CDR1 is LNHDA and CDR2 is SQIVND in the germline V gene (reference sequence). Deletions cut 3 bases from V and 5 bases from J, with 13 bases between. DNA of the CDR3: TGTGCCAGTAGTATTCCAGGGGTCAGTGAGACCCAGTACTTC. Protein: CASSIPGVSETQYF.

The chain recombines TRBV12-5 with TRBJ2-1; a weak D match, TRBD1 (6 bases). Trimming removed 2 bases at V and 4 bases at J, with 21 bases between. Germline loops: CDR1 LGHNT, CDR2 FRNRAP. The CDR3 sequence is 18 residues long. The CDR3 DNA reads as TGTGCTAGTGGTTTGTTACCGACAGGCCGAGGGCGGTACAATGAGCAGTTCTTC. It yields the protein CASGLLPTGRGRYNEQFF.

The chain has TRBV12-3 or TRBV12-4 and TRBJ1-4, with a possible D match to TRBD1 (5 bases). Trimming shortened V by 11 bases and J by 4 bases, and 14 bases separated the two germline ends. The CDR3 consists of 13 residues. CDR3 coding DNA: TGTGCCTCCCGCCGGGGGGTTAATGAAAAACTGTTTTTT. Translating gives CASRRGVNEKLFF.

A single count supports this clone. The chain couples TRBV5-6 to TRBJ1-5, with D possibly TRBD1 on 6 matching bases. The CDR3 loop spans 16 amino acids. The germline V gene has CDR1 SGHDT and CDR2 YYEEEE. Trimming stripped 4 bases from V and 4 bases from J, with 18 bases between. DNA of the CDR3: TGTGCCAGCAGCCGATCGGGCGGGGGCCTTAATCAGCCCCAGCATTTT. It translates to CASSRSGGGLNQPQHF.

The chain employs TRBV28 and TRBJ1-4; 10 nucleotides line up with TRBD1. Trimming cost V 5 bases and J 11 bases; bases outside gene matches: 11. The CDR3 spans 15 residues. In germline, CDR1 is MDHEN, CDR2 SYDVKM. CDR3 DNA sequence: TGTGCCAGCAGTCTCACCGGGACAGGGGATAGGAAACTGTTTTTT. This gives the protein CASSLTGTGDRKLFF. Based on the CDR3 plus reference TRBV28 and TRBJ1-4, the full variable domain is DVKVTQSSRYLVKRTGEKVFLECVQDMDHENMFWYRQDPGLGLRLIYFSYDVKMKEKGDIPEGYSVSREKKERFSLILESASTNQTSMYLCASSLTGTGDRKLFFGSGTQLSVL.

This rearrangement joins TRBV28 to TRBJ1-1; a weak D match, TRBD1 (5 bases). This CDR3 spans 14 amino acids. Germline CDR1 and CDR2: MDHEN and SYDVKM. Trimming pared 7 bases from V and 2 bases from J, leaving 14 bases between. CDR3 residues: CASTLGGVNTEAFF. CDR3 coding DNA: TGTGCCAGCACCTTGGGGGGGGTAAACACTGAAGCTTTCTTT.

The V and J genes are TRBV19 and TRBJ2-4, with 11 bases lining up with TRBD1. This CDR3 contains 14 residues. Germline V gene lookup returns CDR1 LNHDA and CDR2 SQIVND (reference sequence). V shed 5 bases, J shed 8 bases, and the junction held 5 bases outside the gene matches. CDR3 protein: CASSARTGGDIQYF. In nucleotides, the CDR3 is TGTGCCAGTAGTGCCCGGACAGGGGGCGACATTCAGTACTTC.

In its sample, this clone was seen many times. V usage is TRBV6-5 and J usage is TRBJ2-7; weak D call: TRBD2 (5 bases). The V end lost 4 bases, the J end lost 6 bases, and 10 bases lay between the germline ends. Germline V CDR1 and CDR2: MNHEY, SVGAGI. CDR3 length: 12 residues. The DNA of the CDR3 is TGTGCCAGCAGTTTCGAGGGTCTCGAGCAGTACTTC. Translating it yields CASSFEGLEQYF.

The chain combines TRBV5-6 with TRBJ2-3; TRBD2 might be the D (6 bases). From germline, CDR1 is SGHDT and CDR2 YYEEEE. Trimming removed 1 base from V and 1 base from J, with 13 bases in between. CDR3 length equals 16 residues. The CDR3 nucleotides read TGTGCCAGCAGCTTGCTTGCCCCTAGCGGCACAGATACGCAGTATTTT. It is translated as CASSLLAPSGTDTQYF.

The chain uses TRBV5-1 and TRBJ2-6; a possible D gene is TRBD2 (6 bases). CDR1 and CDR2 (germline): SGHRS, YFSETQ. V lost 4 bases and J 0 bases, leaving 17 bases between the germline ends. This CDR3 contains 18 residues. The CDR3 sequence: CASSGGGLTLSGANVLTF. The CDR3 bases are TGCGCCAGCAGCGGGGGAGGACTGACACTCTCTGGGGCCAACGTCCTGACTTTC.

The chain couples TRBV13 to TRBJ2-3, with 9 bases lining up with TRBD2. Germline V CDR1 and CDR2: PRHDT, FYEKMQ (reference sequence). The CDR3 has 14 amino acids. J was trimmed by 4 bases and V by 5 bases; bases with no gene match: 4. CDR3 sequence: CASSLAGRADTQYF. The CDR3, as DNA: TGTGCCAGCAGCCTAGCGGGGAGGGCAGATACGCAGTATTTT. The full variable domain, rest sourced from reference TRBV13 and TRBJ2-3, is AAGVIQSPRHLIKEKRETATLKCYPIPRHDTVYWYQQGPGQDPQFLISFYEKMQSDKGSIPDRFSAQQFSDYHSELNMSSLELGDSALYFCASSLAGRADTQYFGPGTRLTVL.

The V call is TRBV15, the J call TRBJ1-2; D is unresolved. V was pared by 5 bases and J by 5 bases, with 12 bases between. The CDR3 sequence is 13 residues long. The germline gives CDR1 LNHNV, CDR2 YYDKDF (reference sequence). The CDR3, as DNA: TGTGCCACCAGCCCCCGCGAGGCTTATGGCTACACCTTC. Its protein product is CATSPREAYGYTF.

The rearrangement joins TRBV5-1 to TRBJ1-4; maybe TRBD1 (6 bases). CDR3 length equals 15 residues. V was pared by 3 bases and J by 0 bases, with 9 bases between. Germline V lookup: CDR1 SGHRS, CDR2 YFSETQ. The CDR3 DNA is TGCGCCAGCAGCTCGGGACACGCAACTAATGAAAAACTGTTTTTT. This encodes CASSSGHATNEKLFF.

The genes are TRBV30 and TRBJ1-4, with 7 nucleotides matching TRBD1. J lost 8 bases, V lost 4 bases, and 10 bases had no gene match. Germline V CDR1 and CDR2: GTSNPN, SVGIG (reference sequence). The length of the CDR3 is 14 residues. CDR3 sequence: CAWTRQGGGEKLFF. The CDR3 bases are TGTGCCTGGACTCGACAGGGTGGCGGAGAAAAACTGTTTTTT.

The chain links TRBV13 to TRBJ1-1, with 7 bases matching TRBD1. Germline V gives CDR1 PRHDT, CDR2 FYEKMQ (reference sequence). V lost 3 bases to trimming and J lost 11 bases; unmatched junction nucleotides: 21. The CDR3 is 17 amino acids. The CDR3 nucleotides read TGTGCCAGCAGCTTCTCCCCCCCCCGGAGGAGGGGGCTGGCGGCTTTCTTT. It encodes CASSFSPPRRRGLAAFF.

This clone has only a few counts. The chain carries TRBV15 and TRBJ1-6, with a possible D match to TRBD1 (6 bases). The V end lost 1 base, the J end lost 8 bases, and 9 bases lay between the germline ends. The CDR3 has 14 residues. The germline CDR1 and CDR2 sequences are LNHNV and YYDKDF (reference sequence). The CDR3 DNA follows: TGTGCCACCAGCAGAGGTGGGGGCGATTCACCCCTCCACTTT. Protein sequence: CATSRGGGDSPLHF.

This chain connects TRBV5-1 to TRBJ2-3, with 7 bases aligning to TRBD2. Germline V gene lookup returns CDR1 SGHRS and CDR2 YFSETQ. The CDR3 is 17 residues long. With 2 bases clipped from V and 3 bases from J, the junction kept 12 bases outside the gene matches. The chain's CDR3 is CASSLGAGGSRTDTQYF. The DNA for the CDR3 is TGCGCCAGCAGCTTAGGGGCTGGCGGGAGCCGAACAGATACGCAGTATTTT.